Following are 17 T cell receptor beta chains from one sample sequenced in a study of cytomegalovirus exposure and HLA in healthy donors. In the PCR, 60 Vbeta and 13 Jbeta primers were used. Generated by immunoSEQ multiplex PCR, the TCRdb table keeps only in-frame clones and is missing some. Of more than 100,000 clones in the sample, 75% to 85% were seen once. Material for sequencing was PBMCs. Receptor source: a woman between 45 and 65 years old in good health and CMV-seropositive.

This clone was seen once. CDR3 bases: TGTGCCAGCAAGCTGGGACAGCGAGACACCGGGGAGCTGTTTTTT. The encoded protein is CASKLGQRDTGELFF. The chain combines TRBV28 with TRBJ2-2; 7 bases fit TRBD1. CDR3 length: 15 amino acids. Germline V gene data show CDR1 as MDHEN and CDR2 as SYDVKM. The V and J ends lost 7 bases and 3 bases, in that order; junction bases with no gene match: 8. Drawing the rest from reference TRBV28 and TRBJ2-2, the complete variable domain is DVKVTQSSRYLVKRTGEKVFLECVQDMDHENMFWYRQDPGLGLRLIYFSYDVKMKEKGDIPEGYSVSREKKERFSLILESASTNQTSMYLCASKLGQRDTGELFFGEGSRLTVL.

The chain recombines TRBV10-3 with TRBJ1-1; TRBD1 is a possible D gene (5 bases). The CDR3 covers 13 residues. Germline loops: CDR1 ENHRY, CDR2 SYGVKD. V was pared by 11 bases and J by 1 base, with 14 bases between. CDR3 region: CASEGRRNTEAFF. The CDR3 DNA reads TGTGCCTCGGAGGGACGGAGGAACACTGAAGCTTTCTTT.

The V call is TRBV7-2, the J call TRBJ2-2, with D possibly being TRBD1 (5 bases). The ends were cut back, 2 bases at V and 3 bases at J, with 7 bases in the middle. The CDR3 extends over 14 amino acids. Germline V lookup: CDR1 SGHTA, CDR2 FQGNSA. The CDR3 loop reads CASSLLGDTGELFF. DNA for the CDR3: TGTGCCAGCAGCTTATTAGGGGACACCGGGGAGCTGTTTTTT.

A note on this clone: Compared with germline, one end of the junction differs, possibly owing to a read error. V and J are TRBV6-6 and TRBJ1-2, with TRBD1 as a possible D gene (6 bases). The germline gives CDR1 MNHNY, CDR2 SVGAGI (reference sequence). This CDR3 spans 10 amino acids. The CDR3 protein is CASSQTGIAF. CDR3 DNA sequence: TGTGCCAGCAGTCAAACAGGGATTGCCTTC.

The chain carries TRBV27 and TRBJ2-7; TRBD1 agrees at 8 bases. The germline CDR1 and CDR2 sequences are MNHEY and SMNVEV (reference sequence). V shed 7 bases and J 2 bases; nucleotides not matched to a gene: 25. The CDR3 covers 20 residues. Here the CDR3 DNA reads TGTGCCAGCATAAAAGTATTTGGTCTTCTTAGGACAGGGAGCGCCTACGAGCAGTACTTC. Translated, it gives CASIKVFGLLRTGSAYEQYF.

The rearrangement links TRBV7-2 to TRBJ2-3; D is perhaps TRBD2 (6 bases). Between the trimmed V and J ends, which lost 8 bases and 2 bases, there was a span of 11 bases. CDR3 length: 13 residues. Germline V gives CDR1 SGHTA, CDR2 FQGNSA. The chain's CDR3 is CASGLASTDTQYF. DNA of the CDR3: TGTGCCAGCGGGCTAGCGTCCACAGATACGCAGTATTTT. The full variable domain, completed using reference TRBV7-2 and TRBJ2-3, is GAGVSQSPSNKVTEKGKDVELRCDPISGHTALYWYRQSLGQGLEFLIYFQGNSAPDKSGLPSDRFSAERTGGSVSTLTIQRTQQEDSAVYLCASGLASTDTQYFGPGTRLTVL.

The V and J genes are TRBV18 and TRBJ2-7; possible D gene TRBD1, 6 bases. V gave up 3 bases and J gave up 3 bases, with 12 bases separating them. Germline V lookup: CDR1 KGHSH, CDR2 LQKENI. The CDR3 covers 14 residues. CDR3: CASSPPGTYYEQYF. The CDR3 DNA sequence: TGTGCCAGCTCACCTCCCGGGACATACTACGAGCAGTACTTC. The entire variable domain, with the rest obtained from reference TRBV18 and TRBJ2-7, is as follows: NAGVMQNPRHLVRRRGQEARLRCSPMKGHSHVYWYRQLPEEGLKFMVYLQKENIIDESGMPKERFSAEFPKEGPSILRIQQVVRGDSAAYFCASSPPGTYYEQYFGPGTRLTVT.

The rearrangement uses TRBV2 and TRBJ2-7; D is unclear. Trimming cost V 8 bases and J 2 bases, with 7 bases left between them. Germline V CDR1 and CDR2: SNHLY, FYNNEI. The CDR3 spans 11 residues. CDR3 amino acids: CASALAYEQYF. CDR3 nucleotides: TGTGCCAGCGCGTTGGCCTACGAGCAGTACTTC.

The count of this clone is one. V is TRBV9 and J is TRBJ1-3; D is possibly TRBD1 (5 bases). V was shortened by 0 bases and J by 2 bases, with 12 bases between the two germline ends. The CDR3 spans 16 residues. Germline CDR1 reads SGDLS; CDR2 reads YYNGEE. The CDR3 nucleotides read TGTGCCAGCAGCGTAGATCCAGGGAGGACTGGAAACACCATATATTTT. This sequence encodes CASSVDPGRTGNTIYF.

This rearrangement joins TRBV15 to TRBJ1-2; 7 bases match TRBD1. Germline CDR1 reads LNHNV; CDR2 reads YYDKDF (reference sequence). CDR3 length equals 14 residues. V lost 1 base and J lost 4; bases outside the gene matches: 3. CDR3 nucleotides: TGTGCCACCAGCAGAGTGGGACAGAGCTATGGCTACACCTTC. Its protein product is CATSRVGQSYGYTF.

Comment on this clone: At one end the junction does not follow the germline gene, possibly because of a read error. The chain carries TRBV11-2 and TRBJ1-2, with 8 bases identical to TRBD1. The germline CDR1 and CDR2 sequences are SGHAT and FQNNGV. There are 16 residues in the CDR3. The DNA for the CDR3 is TGTGCCAGCAGCGTAGAAAGACAGGGGCCTTTTTATGGCTACACCTTC. Encoded protein: CASSVERQGPFYGYTF.

The chain is built from TRBV4-1 and TRBJ1-2, with 8 bases fitting TRBD1. CDR3 length: 15 residues. V shed 4 bases and J 4 bases; nucleotides not matched to a gene: 8. Germline-derived CDR1 and CDR2 are MGHRA and YSYEKL. The CDR3 nucleotides read TGCGCCAGCAGCCTACAGGGGGGACGAGGCTATGGCTACACCTTC. This gives the protein CASSLQGGRGYGYTF.

The rearrangement joins TRBV5-6 to TRBJ1-2; D gene ambiguous. Trimming pared 3 bases from V and 7 bases from J, leaving 10 bases between. CDR3 length: 12 amino acids. Germline CDR1 SGHDT, CDR2 YYEEEE. CDR3 protein: CASSSGFSGYTF. In DNA, the CDR3 is TGTGCCAGCAGCTCAGGATTCTCTGGCTACACCTTC.

V is TRBV6-5 and J is TRBJ2-5; 7 bases are shared with TRBD2. The end of the DNA is better explained by TRBJ2-7, so the J call may be wrong. The CDR3 consists of 16 residues. Germline values: CDR1 MNHEY, CDR2 SVGAGI. As DNA, the CDR3 is TGTGCCAGCAGTTTAATGGGAGGGGAAGGGAGCTACGAGCAGTACTTC. Its translation: CASSLMGGEGSYEQYF.

The chain carries TRBV7-2 and TRBJ2-7, with TRBD1 matching over 8 bases. The CDR3 is 14 amino acids. Trimming cost V 4 bases and J 6 bases; bases outside gene matches: 8. Per germline, CDR1 SGHTA and CDR2 FQGNSA. The CDR3 sequence: CASSWRQGLGEQYF. CDR3 coding DNA: TGTGCCAGCAGCTGGAGACAGGGGTTGGGCGAGCAGTACTTC.

The chain recombines TRBV30 with TRBJ2-1; 10 bases align to TRBD2. The CDR3 runs 15 residues. CDR1 GTSNPN and CDR2 SVGIG come from the germline V gene (reference sequence). V lost 1 base, J lost 4 bases, and 4 bases stayed unmatched. The CDR3 reads CAWSGGLAVYNEQFF. The CDR3, as DNA: TGTGCCTGGAGTGGAGGACTAGCGGTTTACAATGAGCAGTTCTTC.

This chain uses TRBV5-1 with TRBJ1-3; D perhaps matches TRBD1 (5 bases). The germline V gene has CDR1 SGHRS and CDR2 YFSETQ. The CDR3 spans 15 residues. The germline V and J ends were trimmed by 4 bases and 3 bases, with 14 bases remaining between them. The CDR3 nucleotides read TGCGCCAGCAGCGAGCACGGGGGAAGTGGAAACACCATATATTTT. Translated: CASSEHGGSGNTIYF. Using reference TRBV5-1 and TRBJ1-3 for the parts outside the CDR3, the full variable domain is KAGVTQTPRYLIKTRGQQVTLSCSPISGHRSVSWYQQTPGQGLQFLFEYFSETQRNKGNFPGRFSGRQFSNSRSEMNVSTLELGDSALYLCASSEHGGSGNTIYFGEGSWLTVV.